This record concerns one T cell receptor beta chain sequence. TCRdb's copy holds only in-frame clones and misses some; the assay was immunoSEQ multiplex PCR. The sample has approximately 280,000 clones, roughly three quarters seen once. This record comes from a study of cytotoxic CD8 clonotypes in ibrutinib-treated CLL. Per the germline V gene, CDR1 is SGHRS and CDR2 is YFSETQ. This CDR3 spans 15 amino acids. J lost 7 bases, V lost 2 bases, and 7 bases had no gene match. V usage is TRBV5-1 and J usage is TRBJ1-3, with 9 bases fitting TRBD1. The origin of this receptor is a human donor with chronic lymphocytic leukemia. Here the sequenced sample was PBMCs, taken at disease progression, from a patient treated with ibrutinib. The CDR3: CASSLLGQGLNTIYF. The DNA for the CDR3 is TGCGCCAGCAGCTTACTGGGACAGGGTTTGAACACCATATATTTT. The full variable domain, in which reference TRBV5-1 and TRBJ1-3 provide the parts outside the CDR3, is KAGVTQTPRYLIKTRGQQVTLSCSPISGHRSVSWYQQTPGQGLQFLFEYFSETQRNKGNFPGRFSGRQFSNSRSEMNVSTLELGDSALYLCASSLLGQGLNTIYFGEGSWLTVV.